The 30 T cell receptor beta chains given below trace back to one sample, sequenced in a study of blood T cell repertoires in COVID-19. Some clones are missing from TCRdb's copy, which holds only in-frame ones; the method was immunoSEQ multiplex PCR. The sample has about 160,000 clones, approximately 88% seen once. Input material: peripheral blood. The receptors originated from a woman aged 60 to 75 with acute or convalescent COVID-19.

DNA for the CDR3: TGTGCCAGCTCACCACAGGGAGGAATGGATCAGCCCCAGCATTTT. It specifies CASSPQGGMDQPQHF. This rearrangement joins TRBV18 to TRBJ1-5, with D hard to call. The germline V gene encodes CDR1 KGHSH and CDR2 LQKENI. CDR3 length equals 15 residues. Trimming pared 1 base from V and 5 bases from J, leaving 12 bases between.

The chain has TRBV6-5 and TRBJ2-5, with 8 bases matching TRBD1. V shed 7 bases, J shed 1 base, and the junction held 5 bases outside the gene matches. Germline V gene data show CDR1 as MNHEY and CDR2 as SVGAGI. CDR3 length: 14 residues. CDR3 DNA sequence: TGTGCCAGCACCTTAGGACAGGGCCAAGAGACCCAGTACTTC. Amino acids: CASTLGQGQETQYF.

The chain couples TRBV12-5 to TRBJ2-7; D may be TRBD1 (6 bases). This CDR3 spans 14 amino acids. V lost 5 bases and J lost 4, with 15 bases in between. Germline CDR1 reads LGHNT; CDR2 reads FRNRAP. CDR3 bases: TGTGCTAGTGGTCCCCGTGCCAGGGGTTACGAGCAGTACTTC. This sequence encodes CASGPRARGYEQYF.

Written as DNA, the CDR3 is TGTGCCAGCAGTTCCCCTCCCGGGACAGGGAACACTGAAGCTTTCTTT. Residues: CASSSPPGTGNTEAFF. The rearrangement links TRBV6-5 to TRBJ1-1, with 8 bases fitting TRBD1. The trim removed 4 bases at V and 1 base at J, leaving 8 bases unmatched. This CDR3 comprises 16 residues. Germline CDR1 reads MNHEY; CDR2 reads SVGAGI.

The chain links TRBV11-2 to TRBJ1-4, with 7 bases that match TRBD1. The J segment lost 13 bases and the V segment lost 6 bases, leaving 11 bases of the junction unmatched. The germline gives CDR1 SGHAT, CDR2 FQNNGV. CDR3 length: 13 residues. The CDR3 coding sequence is TGTGCCAGCAGTCCCGGGGTGTCAGGGGGACTGTTTTTT. Protein: CASSPGVSGGLFF.

The chain carries TRBV3-1 (or the pseudogene TRBV3-2) and TRBJ2-3; 8 bases align to TRBD1. The CDR3 length is 17 residues. V lost 0 bases to trimming and J lost 4 bases; unmatched junction nucleotides: 9. Germline V CDR1 and CDR2: LGHDT, YNNKEL (reference sequence). CDR3 DNA: TGTGCCAGCAGCCAAGACGAGGGGCAGGGGGCTGCAGATACGCAGTATTTT. This codes for CASSQDEGQGAADTQYF.

The chain is built from TRBV18 and TRBJ1-4, with TRBD1 matching over 8 bases. CDR1 and CDR2 (germline): KGHSH, LQKENI. This CDR3 has 15 residues. V trimming: 6 bases; J trimming: 8 bases; junction bases outside the gene matches: 11. The CDR3 region has the DNA TGTGCCAGCTCTCCCCGACAGGGGAACGGGGAAAAACTGTTTTTT. The encoded protein is CASSPRQGNGEKLFF.

In DNA form, the CDR3 reads TGTGCCAGCAGCCAAGACATTTCTGGGGCCAACGTCCTGACTTTC. This sequence encodes CASSQDISGANVLTF. This chain joins TRBV4-2 and TRBJ2-6; no reliable D call. Between the trimmed V and J ends, which lost 0 bases and 1 base, there was a span of 4 bases. In germline, CDR1 is LGHNA, CDR2 YNFKEQ. This CDR3 is 15 amino acids long.

V is TRBV4-2 and J is TRBJ2-1; D is unresolved. Looked up from germline, CDR1 is LGHNA and CDR2 is YNFKEQ. V was trimmed by 1 base and J by 8 bases, leaving 9 bases between them. The CDR3 consists of 13 residues. The CDR3 bases are TGTGCCAGCAGCCAAGTTAGTGCGGATGAGCAGTTCTTC. Protein: CASSQVSADEQFF.

The CDR3 spells CASSAGAGNSGNTIYF. CDR3 DNA: TGTGCCAGCAGCGCCGGTGCAGGAAACTCTGGAAACACCATATATTTT. V usage is TRBV9 and J usage is TRBJ1-3; no firm D call. This CDR3 contains 16 residues. The V and J ends lost 3 bases and 0 bases respectively, with 13 bases between them. Germline-derived CDR1 and CDR2 are SGDLS and YYNGEE.

V is TRBV5-3 and J is TRBJ2-5; D is ambiguous. TRBV5-3 is labeled an ORF, and its function is uncertain. CDR3 size: 13 residues. V lost 4 bases and J 1 base, leaving 8 bases between the germline ends. CDR3 region: CARSPSSQETQYF. For the CDR3, the DNA is TGTGCCAGAAGCCCCTCGAGCCAAGAGACCCAGTACTTC.

The V call is TRBV4-3, the J call TRBJ2-7, with 11 positions matching TRBD1. The V segment lost 3 bases and the J segment 4 bases; nucleotides outside the gene matches: 5. Germline CDR1 reads LGHNA; CDR2 reads YSLEER. The CDR3 extends over 15 amino acids. In DNA form, the CDR3 reads TGCGCCAGCAGCCATTCCGGGACAGGGGGTTACGAGCAGTACTTC. This gives the protein CASSHSGTGGYEQYF.

The J gene is TRBJ1-2, the V gene TRBV7-2, with TRBD1 matching over 7 bases. This CDR3 spans 14 amino acids. Looked up from germline, CDR1 is SGHTA and CDR2 is FQGNSA. V dropped 2 bases and J dropped 7; count of bases not matched to a gene: 7. In DNA, the CDR3 is TGTGCCAGCAGCTTATCGGCAGGGGGAGGTGGCTACACCTTC. This translates into CASSLSAGGGGYTF.

This chain uses TRBV6-2 or TRBV6-3 with TRBJ2-1; 7 nucleotides match TRBD1. CDR3 length equals 14 residues. Losses at the gene ends were 2 bases for V and 10 bases for J; bases not matched to a gene: 8. Per germline, CDR1 MNHEY and CDR2 SVGEGT. CDR3 in DNA: TGTGCCAGCAGTTACACTTGGACGACAGGGGAGCAGTTCTTC. This sequence encodes CASSYTWTTGEQFF.

This clone has only one observation. This chain links TRBV7-8 with TRBJ1-6; D ambiguous. V was cut by 1 base and J by 6 bases, with 13 bases left in between. CDR1 is SGHVS, CDR2 FQNEAQ, per germline. This CDR3 region has 16 residues. DNA of the CDR3: TGTGCCAGCAGCTTAGATCGTCCGGTCGGTAATTCACCCCTCCACTTT. Translating it yields CASSLDRPVGNSPLHF. Full variable domain (remainder filled in from reference TRBV7-8 and TRBJ1-6): GAGVSQSPRYKVAKRGQDVALRCDPISGHVSLFWYQQALGQGPEFLTYFQNEAQLDKSGLPSDRFFAERPEGSVSTLKIQRTQQEDSAVYLCASSLDRPVGNSPLHFGNGTRLTVT.

The chain joins TRBV6-5 to TRBJ1-1; D possibly corresponds to TRBD1 (6 bases). V dropped 2 bases and J dropped 0 bases, with 10 bases sitting between them. Germline CDR1 is MNHEY and CDR2 is SVGAGI. The CDR3 consists of 15 residues. CDR3 sequence reads: CASSYRGAMNTEAFF. CDR3 DNA: TGTGCCAGCAGTTACCGGGGGGCTATGAACACTGAAGCTTTCTTT.

J is TRBJ2-1 and V is TRBV5-1; D unresolved. Per the germline V gene, CDR1 is SGHRS and CDR2 is YFSETQ. The CDR3 has 14 amino acids. V dropped 3 bases and J dropped 0 bases, with 7 bases sitting between them. The CDR3 region has the DNA TGCGCCAGCAGCTCAGGAAGCTCCTACAATGAGCAGTTCTTC. Translation gives CASSSGSSYNEQFF.

This chain connects TRBV19 to TRBJ1-5; the match to TRBD1 covers 9 bases. Germline V gene lookup returns CDR1 LNHDA and CDR2 SQIVND (reference sequence). J gave up 4 bases and V 5 bases, and 3 bases lay outside the gene matches. The CDR3 length is 14 residues. CDR3 in amino acids: CASSGDRVNQPQHF. The CDR3 DNA sequence: TGTGCCAGTAGTGGGGACAGGGTAAATCAGCCCCAGCATTTT.

In this sample, this clone turned up once. The rearrangement uses TRBV7-2 and TRBJ2-3, with unresolved D. Germline V lookup: CDR1 SGHTA, CDR2 FQGNSA. V was pared by 5 bases and J by 0 bases, with 9 bases between. The CDR3 is made up of 14 amino acids. The CDR3 DNA sequence: TGTGCCAGCAGCGCACTAATTAGCACAGATACGCAGTATTTT. Its protein product is CASSALISTDTQYF.

The chain carries TRBV7-2 and TRBJ2-5; 10 bases are a match to TRBD1. From germline, CDR1 is SGHTA and CDR2 FQGNSA. The CDR3 runs to 16 residues. Losses at the gene ends were 5 bases for V and 4 bases for J; bases not matched to a gene: 10. CDR3 region: CASSKIGQGGRETQYF. The DNA of the CDR3 is TGTGCCAGCAGCAAGATCGGACAGGGGGGGAGAGAGACCCAGTACTTC.

The V gene is TRBV11-2, the J gene TRBJ2-5; 11 bases fit TRBD2. With V trimmed by 1 base and J by 4 bases, 5 bases remained unmatched. Germline lookup yields CDR1 SGHAT and CDR2 FQNNGV. The CDR3 has 16 residues. The CDR3 DNA reads TGTGCCAGCAGCTTAGGAATTAGCGGGGGGGCAGAGACCCAGTACTTC. Its protein is CASSLGISGGAETQYF. Using reference TRBV11-2 and TRBJ2-5 for the parts outside the CDR3, the full variable domain is EAGVAQSPRYKIIEKRQSVAFWCNPISGHATLYWYQQILGQGPKLLIQFQNNGVVDDSQLPKDRFSAERLKGVDSTLKIQPAKLEDSAVYLCASSLGISGGAETQYFGPGTRLLVL.

This chain joins TRBV13 and TRBJ1-4; the D gene is possibly TRBD1 (5 bases). Germline V gene data show CDR1 as PRHDT and CDR2 as FYEKMQ (reference sequence). CDR3 length equals 15 residues. Trimming took off 2 bases at V and 7 bases at J, with 14 bases between the two ends. CDR3 sequence reads: CASSLSGALGEKLFF. The CDR3 DNA sequence: TGTGCCAGCAGCTTAAGTGGGGCGCTTGGTGAAAAACTGTTTTTT.

V and J are TRBV5-5 and TRBJ2-4; TRBD2 might be the D (6 bases). The CDR3 is 19 residues long. Trimming pared 4 bases from V and 0 bases from J, leaving 23 bases between. CDR1 is SGHKS and CDR2 is YYEKEE in the germline V gene (reference sequence). CDR3 nucleotides: TGTGCCAGCAGCCCGCGGGGCAGTTCGGCCGGAACAGCCAAAAACATTCAGTACTTC. Translation gives CASSPRGSSAGTAKNIQYF.

J is TRBJ2-5 and V is TRBV2; D is possibly TRBD2 (5 bases). The CDR3 spans 14 residues. Deletions cut 4 bases from V and 3 bases from J, with 12 bases between. The germline V gene has CDR1 SNHLY and CDR2 FYNNEI. CDR3 coding DNA: TGTGCCAGCAGTGTTACTAGTCGGGAAGAGACCCAGTACTTC. It translates to CASSVTSREETQYF.

V gene TRBV5-4 combines with J gene TRBJ1-2, with 8 bases that match TRBD1. In germline, CDR1 is SGHNT, CDR2 YYREEE (reference sequence). The CDR3 is 14 residues long. Trimming took 5 bases from V and 4 from J; bases not matched to a gene: 7. CDR3 coding DNA: TGTGCCAGCAGTCCAGGACAGGGCCGCTATGGCTACACCTTC. Its protein is CASSPGQGRYGYTF.

This chain connects TRBV7-2 to TRBJ2-3; 7 bases align to TRBD1. Germline loops: CDR1 SGHTA, CDR2 FQGNSA. V shed 6 bases, J shed 4 bases, and the junction held 7 bases outside the gene matches. The CDR3 loop spans 14 amino acids. DNA for the CDR3: TGTGCCAGCAGATCCAGGGGGAGCGCAGATACGCAGTATTTT. It encodes CASRSRGSADTQYF.

The genes are TRBV11-2 and TRBJ1-4; 7 nucleotides agree with TRBD1. Germline-derived CDR1 and CDR2 are SGHAT and FQNNGV. Trimming removed 1 base from V and 8 bases from J; junction bases left unmatched: 10. This CDR3 has 16 amino acids. The CDR3 sequence is CASSLASGGSGEKLFF. In DNA, the CDR3 is TGTGCCAGCAGCTTAGCCTCAGGGGGAAGTGGGGAAAAACTGTTTTTT.

The V gene is TRBV6-6, the J gene TRBJ1-2, with TRBD1 matching 7 bases. This CDR3 has 14 residues. Per germline, CDR1 MNHNY and CDR2 SVGAGI (reference sequence). With V trimmed by 6 bases and J by 2 bases, 6 bases remained unmatched. The CDR3 region has the DNA TGTGCCAGCAGAGAGGGGGCGGTAAACTATGGCTACACCTTC. Protein: CASREGAVNYGYTF.

This clone was counted between two and nine times. This chain links TRBV5-4 with TRBJ1-1, with 10 bases matching TRBD1. This CDR3 spans 13 amino acids. After removal of 4 bases from V and 10 bases from J, the junction contained 7 bases not matched to a gene. Looked up from germline, CDR1 is SGHNT and CDR2 is YYREEE (reference sequence). CDR3 nucleotide sequence: TGTGCCAGCAGCCTTGACAGGGGGCTCGGAGCTTTCTTT. This gives the protein CASSLDRGLGAFF.

The CDR3 here is CASSQDWRGRRGANTGELFF. CDR3 nucleotide sequence: TGTGCCAGCAGCCAAGATTGGCGGGGGCGTCGGGGGGCTAACACCGGGGAGCTGTTTTTT. V gene TRBV3-1 (or the pseudogene TRBV3-2) combines with J gene TRBJ2-2; D perhaps matches TRBD2 (7 bases). Trimming removed 0 bases from V and 2 bases from J, with 22 bases in between. Germline assignment: CDR1 LGHDT and CDR2 YNNKEL (reference sequence). The CDR3 has 20 residues.